This TCR beta chain came from a study of T cell repertoires in cytomegalovirus infection. Overall study context: CMV epitopes, recently identified HLA-C-restricted and well-studied HLA-B-restricted, were used. Public TCR beta signature analysis indicated the presence of both CMV infection and matching HLA type. Study-level points and caveats: Carriers of CMV and the relevant HLA type were discriminated by public TCR beta frequency.

The V and J ends lost 7 bases and 0 bases, in that order; junction bases with no gene match: 3. This CDR3 is 13 amino acids long. The germline V gene has CDR1 LNHDA and CDR2 SQIVND (reference sequence). Details on this clonotype: Its target is not known.

TCRdb re-derived calls from the reads in MiXCR, one entry per CDR3 protein. The sample has about 900,000 distinct CDR3 sequences, roughly 30% seen once; the top ten hold about 14%. This clonotype was obtained from a human donor in good health (CMV status not recorded). Some clones in this sample may be carry-over from other donors' samples. Sequences were derived from cultured CD8+ T cells from PBMCs, sampled from culture after CMV antigen stimulation. V usage is TRBV19 and J usage is TRBJ2-7; TRBD1 aligns across 7 bases. CDR3 protein: CASTGQASYEQYF. The CDR3 DNA follows: TGTGCCAGTACCGGACAGGCCTCCTACGAGCAGTACTTC.